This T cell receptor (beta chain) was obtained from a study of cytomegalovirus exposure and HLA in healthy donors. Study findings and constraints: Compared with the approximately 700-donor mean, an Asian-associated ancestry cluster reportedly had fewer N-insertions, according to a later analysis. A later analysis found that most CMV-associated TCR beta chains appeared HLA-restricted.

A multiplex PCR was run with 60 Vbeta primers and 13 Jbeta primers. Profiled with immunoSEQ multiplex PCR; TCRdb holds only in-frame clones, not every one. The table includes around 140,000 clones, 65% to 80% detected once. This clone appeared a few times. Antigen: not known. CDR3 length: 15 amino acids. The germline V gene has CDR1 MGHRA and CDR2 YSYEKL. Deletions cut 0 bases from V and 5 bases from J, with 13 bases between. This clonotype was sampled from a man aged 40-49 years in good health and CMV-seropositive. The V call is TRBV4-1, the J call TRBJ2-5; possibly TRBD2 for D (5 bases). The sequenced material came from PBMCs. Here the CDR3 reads CASSQDWSSGETQYF. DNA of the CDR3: TGCGCCAGCAGCCAAGATTGGTCATCGGGGGAGACCCAGTACTTC.